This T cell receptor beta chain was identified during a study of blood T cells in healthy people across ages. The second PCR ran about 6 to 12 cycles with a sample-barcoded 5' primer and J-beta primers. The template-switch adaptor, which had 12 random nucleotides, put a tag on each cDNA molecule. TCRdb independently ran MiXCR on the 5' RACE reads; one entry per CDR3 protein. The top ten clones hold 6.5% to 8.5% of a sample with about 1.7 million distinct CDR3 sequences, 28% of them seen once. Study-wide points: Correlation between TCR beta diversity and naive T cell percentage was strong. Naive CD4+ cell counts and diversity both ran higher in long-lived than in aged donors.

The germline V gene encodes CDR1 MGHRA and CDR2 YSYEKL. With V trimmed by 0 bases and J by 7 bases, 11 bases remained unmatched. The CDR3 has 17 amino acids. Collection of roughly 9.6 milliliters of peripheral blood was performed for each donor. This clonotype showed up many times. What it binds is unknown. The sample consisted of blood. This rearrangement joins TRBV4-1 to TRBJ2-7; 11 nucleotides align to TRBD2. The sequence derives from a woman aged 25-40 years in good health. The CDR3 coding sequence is TGCGCCAGCAGCCAAGATCCCCTAGCGGGGGGCATGCGGGAGCAGTACTTC. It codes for CASSQDPLAGGMREQYF.